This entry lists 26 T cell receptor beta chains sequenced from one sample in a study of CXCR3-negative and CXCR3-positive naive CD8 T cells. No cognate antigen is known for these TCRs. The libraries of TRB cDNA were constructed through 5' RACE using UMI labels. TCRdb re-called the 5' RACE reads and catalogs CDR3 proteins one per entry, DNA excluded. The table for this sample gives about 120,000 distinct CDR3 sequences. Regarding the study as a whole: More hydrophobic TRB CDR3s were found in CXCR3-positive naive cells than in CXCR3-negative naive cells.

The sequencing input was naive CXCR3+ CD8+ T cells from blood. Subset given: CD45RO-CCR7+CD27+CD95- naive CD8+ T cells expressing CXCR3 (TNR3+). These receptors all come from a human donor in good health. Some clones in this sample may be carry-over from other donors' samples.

The CDR3 sequence is CASSLSLGRVDTQYF. This chain uses TRBV28 with TRBJ2-3; TCRdb gives TRBD1 as the D gene, but with no DNA this cannot be confirmed. Germline loops: CDR1 MDHEN, CDR2 SYDVKM. The CDR3 contains 15 residues.

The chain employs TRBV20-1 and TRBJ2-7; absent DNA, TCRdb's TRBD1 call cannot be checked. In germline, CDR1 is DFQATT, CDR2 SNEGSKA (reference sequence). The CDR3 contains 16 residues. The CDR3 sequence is CSARDKGQGNFYEQYF.

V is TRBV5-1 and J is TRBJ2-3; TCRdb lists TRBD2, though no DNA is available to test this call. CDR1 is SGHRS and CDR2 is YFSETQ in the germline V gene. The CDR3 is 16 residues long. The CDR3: CASSSVAGSPTDTQYF.

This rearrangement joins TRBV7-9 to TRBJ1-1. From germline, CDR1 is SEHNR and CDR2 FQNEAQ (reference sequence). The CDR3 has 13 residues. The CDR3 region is CASSLGMNTEAFF.

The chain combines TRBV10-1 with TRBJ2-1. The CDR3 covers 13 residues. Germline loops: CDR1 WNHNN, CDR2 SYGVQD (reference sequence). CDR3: CASSEISRNEQFF.

The CDR3 loop reads CASRNRGSNEQFF. The chain has TRBV6-2 or TRBV6-3 and TRBJ2-1; the D call of TRBD1 rests on TCRdb alone, since no DNA is present to check it. Per germline, CDR1 MNHEY and CDR2 SVGEGT. This CDR3 is built from 13 residues.

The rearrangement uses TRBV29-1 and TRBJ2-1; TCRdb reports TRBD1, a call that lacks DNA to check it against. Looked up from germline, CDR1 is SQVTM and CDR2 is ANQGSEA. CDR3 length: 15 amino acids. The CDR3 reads CSVEVSGQPYNEQFF.

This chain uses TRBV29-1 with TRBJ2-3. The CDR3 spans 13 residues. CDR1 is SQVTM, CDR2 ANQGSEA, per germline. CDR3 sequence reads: CSVEMGFADTQYF.

CDR3 sequence reads: CASRWDLSYEQYF. The rearrangement uses TRBV28 and TRBJ2-7; no DNA is available, so the TRBD2 call from TCRdb remains unchecked. This CDR3 is built from 13 residues. Germline loops: CDR1 MDHEN, CDR2 SYDVKM. Complete variable domain (other parts from reference TRBV28 and TRBJ2-7): DVKVTQSSRYLVKRTGEKVFLECVQDMDHENMFWYRQDPGLGLRLIYFSYDVKMKEKGDIPEGYSVSREKKERFSLILESASTNQTSMYLCASRWDLSYEQYFGPGTRLTVT.

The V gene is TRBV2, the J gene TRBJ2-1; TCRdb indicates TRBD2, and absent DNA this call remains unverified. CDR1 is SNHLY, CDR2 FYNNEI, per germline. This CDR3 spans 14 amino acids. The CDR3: CASRGISSYNEQFF.

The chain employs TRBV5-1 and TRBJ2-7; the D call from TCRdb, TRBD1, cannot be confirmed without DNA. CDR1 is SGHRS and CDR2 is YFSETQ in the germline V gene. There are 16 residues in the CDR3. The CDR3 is CASSEDRGGYSYEQYF.

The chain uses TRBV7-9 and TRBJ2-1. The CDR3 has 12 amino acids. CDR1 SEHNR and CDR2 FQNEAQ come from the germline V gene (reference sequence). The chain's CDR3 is CASSPSGNEQFF.

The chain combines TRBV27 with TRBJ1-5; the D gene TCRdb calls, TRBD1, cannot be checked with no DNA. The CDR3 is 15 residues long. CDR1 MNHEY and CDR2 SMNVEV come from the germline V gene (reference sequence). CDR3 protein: CATSARGGRNQPQHF.

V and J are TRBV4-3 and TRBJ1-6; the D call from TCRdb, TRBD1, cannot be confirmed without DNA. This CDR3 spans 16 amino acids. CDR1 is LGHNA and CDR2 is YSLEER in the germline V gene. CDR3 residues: CASSQDPQGTDSPLHF.

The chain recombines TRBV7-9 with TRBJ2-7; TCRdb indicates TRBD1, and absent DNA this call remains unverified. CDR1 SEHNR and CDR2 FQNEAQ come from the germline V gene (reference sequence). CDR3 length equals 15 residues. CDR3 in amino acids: CASSLGISGTDEQYF.

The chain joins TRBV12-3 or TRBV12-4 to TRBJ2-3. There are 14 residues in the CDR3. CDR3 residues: CASSSSSGTDTQYF.

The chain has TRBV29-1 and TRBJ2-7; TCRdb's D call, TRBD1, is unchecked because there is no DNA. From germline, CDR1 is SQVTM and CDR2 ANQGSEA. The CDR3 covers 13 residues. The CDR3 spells CSVGRDRDSEQYF.

The CDR3 loop is CASSQGDTEAFF. This chain uses TRBV4-3 with TRBJ1-1. In germline, CDR1 is LGHNA, CDR2 YSLEER. This CDR3 has 12 amino acids.

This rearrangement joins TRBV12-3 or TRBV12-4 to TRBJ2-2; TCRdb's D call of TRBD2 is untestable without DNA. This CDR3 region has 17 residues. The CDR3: CASSSILAGAYTGELFF.

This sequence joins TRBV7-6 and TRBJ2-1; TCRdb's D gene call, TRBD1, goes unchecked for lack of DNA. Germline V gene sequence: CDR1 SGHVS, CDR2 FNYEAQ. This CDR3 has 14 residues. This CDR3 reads CASSLGQGVVEQFF.

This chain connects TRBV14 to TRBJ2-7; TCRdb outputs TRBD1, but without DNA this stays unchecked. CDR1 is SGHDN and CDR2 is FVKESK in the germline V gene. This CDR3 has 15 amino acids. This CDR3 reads CASSPGDMLNYEQYF.

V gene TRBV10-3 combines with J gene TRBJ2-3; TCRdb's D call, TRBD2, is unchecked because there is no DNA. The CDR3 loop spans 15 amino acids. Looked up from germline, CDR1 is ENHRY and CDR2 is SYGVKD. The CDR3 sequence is CAISESGGLTDTQYF.

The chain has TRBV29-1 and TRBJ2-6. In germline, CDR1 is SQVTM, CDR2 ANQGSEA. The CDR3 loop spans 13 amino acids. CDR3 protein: CSAVGSGANVLTF.

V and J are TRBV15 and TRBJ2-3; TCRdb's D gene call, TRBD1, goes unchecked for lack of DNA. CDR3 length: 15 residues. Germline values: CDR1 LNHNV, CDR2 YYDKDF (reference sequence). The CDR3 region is CATSSSAGVLDTQYF.

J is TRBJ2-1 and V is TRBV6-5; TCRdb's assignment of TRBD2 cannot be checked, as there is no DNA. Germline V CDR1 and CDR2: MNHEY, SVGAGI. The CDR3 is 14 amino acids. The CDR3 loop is CASGAASGYNEQFF.

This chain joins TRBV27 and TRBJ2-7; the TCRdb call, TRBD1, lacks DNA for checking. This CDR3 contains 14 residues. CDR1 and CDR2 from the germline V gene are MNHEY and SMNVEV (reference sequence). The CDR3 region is CASSLLAGAYEQYF.